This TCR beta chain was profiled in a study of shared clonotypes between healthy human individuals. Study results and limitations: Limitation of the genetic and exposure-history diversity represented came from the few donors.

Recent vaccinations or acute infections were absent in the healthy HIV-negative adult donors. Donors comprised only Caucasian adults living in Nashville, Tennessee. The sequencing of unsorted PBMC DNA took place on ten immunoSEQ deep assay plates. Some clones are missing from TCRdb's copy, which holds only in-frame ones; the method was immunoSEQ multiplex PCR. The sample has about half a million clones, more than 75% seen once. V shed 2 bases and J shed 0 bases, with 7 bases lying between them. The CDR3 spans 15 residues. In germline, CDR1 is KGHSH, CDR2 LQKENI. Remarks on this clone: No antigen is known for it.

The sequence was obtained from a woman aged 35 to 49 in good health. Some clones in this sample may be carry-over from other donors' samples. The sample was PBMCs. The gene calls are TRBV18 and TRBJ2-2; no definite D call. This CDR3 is CASSPVRPNTGELFF. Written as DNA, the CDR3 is TGTGCCAGCTCACCAGTCAGGCCGAACACCGGGGAGCTGTTTTTT.